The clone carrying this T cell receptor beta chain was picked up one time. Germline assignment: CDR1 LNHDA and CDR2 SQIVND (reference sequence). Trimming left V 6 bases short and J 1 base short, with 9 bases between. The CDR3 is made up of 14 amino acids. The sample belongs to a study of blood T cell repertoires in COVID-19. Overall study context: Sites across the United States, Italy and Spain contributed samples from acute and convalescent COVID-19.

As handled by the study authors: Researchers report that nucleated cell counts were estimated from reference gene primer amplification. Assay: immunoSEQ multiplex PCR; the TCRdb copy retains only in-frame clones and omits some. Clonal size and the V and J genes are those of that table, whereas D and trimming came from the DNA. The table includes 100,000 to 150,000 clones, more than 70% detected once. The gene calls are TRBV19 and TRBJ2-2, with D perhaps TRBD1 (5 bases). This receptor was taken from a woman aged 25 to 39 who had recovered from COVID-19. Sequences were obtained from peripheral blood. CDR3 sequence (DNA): TGTGCCAGTAGAGGAACAGGGAACACCGGGGAGCTGTTTTTT. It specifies CASRGTGNTGELFF.